This entry features one T cell receptor (beta chain) sequence. Sequencing used immunoSEQ multiplex PCR; TCRdb keeps in-frame clones, though not all of them. The table shows 59,000 or so clones, with 65% to 85% occurring only once. This record belongs to a study of blood T cell repertoires in COVID-19. V shed 7 bases and J shed 0 bases, with 10 bases lying between them. Germline CDR1 MNHEY, CDR2 SVGAGI. The CDR3 is 14 amino acids. The chain couples TRBV6-5 to TRBJ2-1, with D maybe TRBD1 (5 bases). This clonotype was sampled from a man aged 60 to 69 with acute or convalescent COVID-19. The sample taken for sequencing was peripheral blood. CDR3 nucleotides: TGTGCCAGCAAGAAGGGGTCCTCCTACAATGAGCAGTTCTTC. Protein sequence: CASKKGSSYNEQFF.